The 22 T cell receptor beta chains in this list originate from one sample, sequenced in a study of cytomegalovirus exposure and HLA in healthy donors. PCR amplification relied on 60 Vbeta primers (plus 13 Jbeta primers). The method was immunoSEQ multiplex PCR; TCRdb's version includes in-frame clones alone and lacks a portion of them. The sample yields over 75,000 clones, roughly 80% seen once. The sequencing input was PBMCs. These receptors all come from a man aged 35 to 55 in good health and CMV-seropositive.

The chain has TRBV5-1 and TRBJ1-4; D is unresolved. The CDR3 has 14 amino acids. From germline, CDR1 is SGHRS and CDR2 YFSETQ. With 0 bases removed from V and 3 bases from J, the gap between germline ends came to 6 bases. The DNA of the CDR3 is TGCGCCAGCAGCTTGGGTGAGGCTAATGAAAAACTGTTTTTT. Its protein is CASSLGEANEKLFF.

The chain uses TRBV29-1 and TRBJ2-3; maybe TRBD1 (5 bases). Germline-derived CDR1 and CDR2 are SQVTM and ANQGSEA. The V end was cut by 6 bases, the J end by 3 bases, with 13 bases between. The CDR3 loop spans 13 amino acids. The CDR3 region is CSVIRTRTDTQYF. The CDR3, as DNA: TGCAGCGTGATCCGGACACGGACAGATACGCAGTATTTT.

V usage is TRBV4-2 and J usage is TRBJ2-6; tentative D call: TRBD2 (5 bases). The CDR3 has 17 residues. CDR1 and CDR2 from the germline V gene are LGHNA and YNFKEQ. V lost 0 bases, J lost 2 bases, and 11 bases lay in between. The CDR3 DNA is TGTGCCAGCAGCCAAGATGGCGGGCCGGCTGGGGCCAACGTCCTGACTTTC. Its translation: CASSQDGGPAGANVLTF.

This clone came up a few times. This sequence joins TRBV19 and TRBJ1-5; possibly TRBD1 for D (5 bases). The CDR3 runs 15 residues. Germline V gene sequence: CDR1 LNHDA, CDR2 SQIVND (reference sequence). V was cut by 3 bases and J by 2 bases, with 11 bases left in between. CDR3 region: CASSISGSGNQPQHF. CDR3 DNA sequence: TGTGCCAGTAGTATTTCAGGGTCGGGCAATCAGCCCCAGCATTTT.

V usage is TRBV27 and J usage is TRBJ1-2; no clear D. Trimming removed 6 bases from V and 2 bases from J, with 10 bases in between. From germline, CDR1 is MNHEY and CDR2 SMNVEV (reference sequence). The CDR3 sequence is 13 residues long. CDR3 coding DNA: TGTGCCAGCAGGAGGGATTCAAACTATGGCTACACCTTC. Amino acid sequence: CASRRDSNYGYTF.

The chain has TRBV28 and TRBJ1-1; 7 bases are a match to TRBD1. V dropped 5 bases and J dropped 0; count of bases not matched to a gene: 12. This CDR3 spans 17 amino acids. Looked up from germline, CDR1 is MDHEN and CDR2 is SYDVKM. The CDR3 DNA reads as TGTGCCAGCAGTACCCCAGGACAGGACTTTATGAACACTGAAGCTTTCTTT. Translating it yields CASSTPGQDFMNTEAFF.

The rearrangement uses TRBV6-5 and TRBJ1-2, with D perhaps TRBD1 (6 bases). CDR3 length: 15 amino acids. Trimming shortened V by 6 bases and J by 0 bases, and 14 bases separated the two germline ends. From germline, CDR1 is MNHEY and CDR2 SVGAGI. As DNA, the CDR3 is TGTGCCAGCAGGTCCGGGACACAGTCTAACTATGGCTACACCTTC. Encoded protein: CASRSGTQSNYGYTF.

The chain couples TRBV4-3 to TRBJ2-1; TRBD2 might be the D (6 bases). Germline CDR1 is LGHNA and CDR2 is YSLEER. This CDR3 has 18 amino acids. Trimming took off 1 base at V and 0 bases at J, with 16 bases between the two ends. CDR3 sequence reads: CASSQAPDYPSSYNEQFF. DNA of the CDR3: TGCGCCAGCAGCCAAGCCCCGGACTACCCGAGCTCCTACAATGAGCAGTTCTTC.

This chain links TRBV10-3 with TRBJ2-7; a weak D match, TRBD1 (7 bases). Germline CDR1 and CDR2: ENHRY and SYGVKD. Trimming removed 3 bases from V and 2 bases from J, with 17 bases in between. This CDR3 contains 16 residues. CDR3 region: CAISEQSGGSTYEQYF. CDR3 bases: TGTGCCATCAGTGAACAATCAGGGGGGAGCACCTACGAGCAGTACTTC.

V is TRBV5-5 and J is TRBJ2-7; 8 bases agree with TRBD1. In germline, CDR1 is SGHKS, CDR2 YYEKEE (reference sequence). CDR3 length: 15 residues. J lost 4 bases, V lost 3 bases, and 9 bases had no gene match. The CDR3 DNA is TGTGCCAGCAGCTCCCTCTTGACAGGGGCGTACGAGCAGTACTTC. Its translation: CASSSLLTGAYEQYF. Looking up the rest from reference TRBV5-5 and TRBJ2-7 gives the full variable domain: DAGVTQSPTHLIKTRGQQVTLRCSPISGHKSVSWYQQVLGQGPQFIFQYYEKEERGRGNFPDRFSARQFPNYSSELNVNALLLGDSALYLCASSSLLTGAYEQYFGPGTRLTVT.

The J gene is TRBJ2-3, the V gene TRBV5-6; 10 nucleotides agree with TRBD2. The CDR3 contains 15 residues. Germline V gene lookup returns CDR1 SGHDT and CDR2 YYEEEE. J gave up 8 bases and V 5 bases, and 11 bases lay outside the gene matches. The CDR3 coding sequence is TGTGCCAGCAGTGCAACTAGCGGGGTCAGGAGTACGCAGTATTTT. As protein: CASSATSGVRSTQYF.

The chain is built from TRBV11-3 and TRBJ2-1; possibly TRBD2 for D (6 bases). Germline lookup yields CDR1 SGHNT and CDR2 YENEEA. CDR3 length equals 15 residues. Trimming pared 2 bases from V and 4 bases from J, leaving 12 bases between. The CDR3 loop is CASSLSAGPYNEQFF. For the CDR3, the DNA is TGTGCCAGCAGCTTATCGGCGGGACCTTACAATGAGCAGTTCTTC.

This chain joins TRBV5-5 and TRBJ2-3, with D possibly being TRBD2 (5 bases). CDR1 and CDR2 from the germline V gene are SGHKS and YYEKEE (reference sequence). The V and J ends lost 3 bases and 3 bases respectively, with 20 bases between them. This CDR3 comprises 17 residues. The CDR3 here is CASSSSDWREGTDTQYF. CDR3 in DNA: TGTGCCAGCAGCTCTTCGGACTGGAGAGAAGGGACAGATACGCAGTATTTT.

This chain joins TRBV21-1 and TRBJ2-1; whether TRBD1, the table's D call, matches the DNA was not checked. TRBV21-1 is shown as a pseudogene. This CDR3 spans 15 amino acids. The CDR3 DNA follows: TGTGCCAGCAGCCCCCGGGACAGGACCCACAATGAGCAGTTCTTC. It is translated as CASSPRDRTHNEQFF.

This sequence joins TRBV2 and TRBJ2-5, with 12 nucleotides matching TRBD2. After removal of 7 bases from V and 0 bases from J, the junction contained 3 bases not matched to a gene. This CDR3 is built from 15 residues. From germline, CDR1 is SNHLY and CDR2 FYNNEI. The CDR3 DNA reads TGTGCCAGCACCGGGACTAGCGGGTACCAAGAGACCCAGTACTTC. Amino acid sequence: CASTGTSGYQETQYF.

This clone was seen just once. The chain combines TRBV23-1 with TRBJ2-2, with a possible D match to TRBD2 (6 bases). TRBV23-1 is an ORF, with its function uncertain. V was pared by 3 bases and J by 4 bases, with 15 bases between. The CDR3 runs to 16 residues. The CDR3 here is CASSQVGEAGTGELFF. The CDR3 DNA sequence: TGCGCCAGCAGTCAGGTGGGGGAAGCGGGCACCGGGGAGCTGTTTTTT.

V usage is TRBV14 and J usage is TRBJ1-2; possibly TRBD1 for D (5 bases). The V gene lost 3 bases and the J gene lost 4 bases, with 9 bases spanning the gap. The CDR3 is 13 residues long. Germline lookup yields CDR1 SGHDN and CDR2 FVKESK. The CDR3 nucleotides read TGTGCCAGCAGCCAGGGGGGGGTCTATGGCTACACCTTC. Translation gives CASSQGGVYGYTF. Together with reference TRBV14 and TRBJ1-2, the CDR3 gives the full variable domain: EAGVTQFPSHSVIEKGQTVTLRCDPISGHDNLYWYRRVMGKEIKFLLHFVKESKQDESGMPNNRFLAERTGGTYSTLKVQPAELEDSGVYFCASSQGGVYGYTFGSGTRLTVV.

The J gene is TRBJ2-1, the V gene TRBV7-9, with 13 positions matching TRBD2. CDR1 is SEHNR, CDR2 FQNEAQ, per germline (reference sequence). This CDR3 has 18 amino acids. V trimming: 2 bases; J trimming: 8 bases; junction bases outside the gene matches: 12. CDR3 amino acids: CASSLPPRLAGGSHEQFF. The DNA of the CDR3 is TGTGCCAGCAGCTTACCACCGCGACTAGCGGGGGGATCTCATGAGCAGTTCTTC.

Only one count was recorded for this clone. The chain is built from TRBV4-1 and TRBJ1-5; 10 bases are a match to TRBD1. The trim removed 3 bases at V and 3 bases at J, leaving 8 bases unmatched. The germline gives CDR1 MGHRA, CDR2 YSYEKL. The CDR3 has 17 residues. The chain's CDR3 is CASSQGGGTGVNQPQHF. The CDR3 DNA reads TGCGCCAGCAGCCAGGGAGGAGGGACAGGGGTCAATCAGCCCCAGCATTTT.

The V gene is TRBV19, the J gene TRBJ1-2, with 8 bases identical to TRBD1. The CDR3 has 12 residues. Germline CDR1 is LNHDA and CDR2 is SQIVND (reference sequence). With 10 bases clipped from V and 4 bases from J, the junction kept 5 bases outside the gene matches. CDR3 in amino acids: CATADRVYGYTF. Here the CDR3 DNA reads TGTGCCACCGCGGACAGGGTCTATGGCTACACCTTC.

The chain uses TRBV27 and TRBJ2-3; the D gene is possibly TRBD2 (5 bases). The CDR3 consists of 15 residues. Trimming pared 2 bases from V and 7 bases from J, leaving 16 bases between. The V gene's germline CDR1 is MNHEY and CDR2 SMNVEV (reference sequence). The CDR3 protein is CASSLLLEVMYTQYF. CDR3 coding DNA: TGTGCCAGCAGTTTACTACTAGAAGTGATGTATACGCAGTATTTT.

The rearrangement uses TRBV29-1 and TRBJ1-2; TRBD1 matches 9 bases. Trimming took 6 bases from V and 3 from J; bases not matched to a gene: 5. The V gene's germline CDR1 is SQVTM and CDR2 ANQGSEA. The CDR3 loop spans 13 amino acids. The CDR3 loop is CSVRGQGHYGYTF. CDR3 DNA: TGCAGCGTCAGAGGACAGGGGCACTATGGCTACACCTTC.